Below are 17 T cell receptor beta chains sequenced from a single sample in a study of technical replicates of blood from a handful of donors. The repertoire was sequenced with immunoSEQ multiplex PCR; TCRdb's copy has only in-frame clones and lacks some. Among 70,000 to 80,000 clones, nearly 98% were seen once, and the ten largest hold over 0.2%. Sample: T cells isolated from PBMCs. The receptors were gathered from a human donor in good health.

The chain links TRBV10-3 to TRBJ1-5; maybe TRBD1 (5 bases). Germline CDR1 and CDR2: ENHRY and SYGVKD. The CDR3 loop spans 13 amino acids. V was pared by 0 bases and J by 6 bases, with 6 bases between. The CDR3 DNA sequence: TGTGCCATCAGTGAGTCAGGGGTTCAGCCCCAGCATTTT. It translates to CAISESGVQPQHF.

This chain connects TRBV6-5 to TRBJ2-1; 10 bases agree with TRBD2. The CDR3 extends over 14 amino acids. The ends lost 2 bases at V and 6 bases at J; junction bases unmatched: 1. Germline CDR1 and CDR2: MNHEY and SVGAGI. CDR3 amino acids: CASSYTSGINEQFF. In nucleotides, the CDR3 is TGTGCCAGCAGTTACACTAGCGGGATCAATGAGCAGTTCTTC.

This chain links TRBV5-1 with TRBJ2-2, with a tentative D call TRBD2 (6 bases). CDR3 length: 15 residues. Germline V gene lookup returns CDR1 SGHRS and CDR2 YFSETQ. V was clipped by 5 bases and J by 1 base, with 12 bases between them. DNA for the CDR3: TGCGCCAGCAGTCTTCCGGGGGTGAACACCGGGGAGCTGTTTTTT. Translating gives CASSLPGVNTGELFF.

This chain joins TRBV7-5 and TRBJ1-1; the D call TRBD1 from the table was never checked on the DNA. TRBV7-5 is a pseudogene locus. This CDR3 has 21 amino acids. CDR3 sequence (DNA): TGTGTCAGAAGCCCCAAAATCGTAGACAGGCCCTCCGGATTTTACTACACTGAAGCTTTCTTT. Its protein is CVRSPKIVDRPSGFYYTEAFF.

The chain joins TRBV28 to TRBJ1-5; 8 bases line up with TRBD1. The CDR3 is 15 amino acids. Per the germline V gene, CDR1 is MDHEN and CDR2 is SYDVKM. J lost 4 bases, V lost 5 bases, and 7 bases had no gene match. CDR3: CASSTGQGVNQPQHF. The CDR3, as DNA: TGTGCCAGCAGTACCGGACAGGGAGTTAATCAGCCCCAGCATTTT.

The chain couples TRBV2 to TRBJ2-3; a weak D match, TRBD2 (5 bases). CDR1 SNHLY and CDR2 FYNNEI come from the germline V gene. This CDR3 region has 13 residues. Trimming left V 7 bases short and J 0 bases short, with 8 bases between. For the CDR3, the DNA is TGTGCCAGCATGACGGGAAGCACAGATACGCAGTATTTT. Its translation: CASMTGSTDTQYF.

The chain joins TRBV11-3 to TRBJ1-4, with 11 nucleotides matching TRBD1. V dropped 5 bases and J dropped 8; count of bases not matched to a gene: 10. CDR3 length: 16 residues. CDR1 SGHNT and CDR2 YENEEA come from the germline V gene. CDR3 nucleotide sequence: TGTGCCAGCAGCCCTGGGACAGGGGGTGGGGAAGAAAAACTGTTTTTT. Translation: CASSPGTGGGEEKLFF.

The rearrangement joins TRBV5-8 to TRBJ2-7, with 8 bases matching TRBD1. CDR1 is SGHTS and CDR2 is YDEGEE in the germline V gene. J lost 1 base, V lost 4 bases, and 19 bases had no gene match. CDR3 length equals 19 residues. The CDR3 protein is CASSPGQGPTLDLSYEQYF. The CDR3 DNA is TGTGCCAGCAGCCCCGGACAGGGACCCACCCTCGATCTTTCCTACGAGCAGTACTTC. Looking up the rest from reference TRBV5-8 and TRBJ2-7 gives the full variable domain: EAGVTQSPTHLIKTRGQQATLRCSPISGHTSVYWYQQALGLGLQFLLWYDEGEERNRGNFPPRFSGRQFPNYSSELNVNALELEDSALYLCASSPGQGPTLDLSYEQYFGPGTRLTVT.

This clone was detected a few times. The chain joins TRBV27 to TRBJ2-5, with 8 nucleotides matching TRBD1. Looked up from germline, CDR1 is MNHEY and CDR2 is SMNVEV (reference sequence). The V segment lost 5 bases and the J segment 9 bases; nucleotides outside the gene matches: 5. There are 12 residues in the CDR3. CDR3 in DNA: TGTGCCAGCAGTCGGGACAGGAGTGCCCAGTACTTC. Translation: CASSRDRSAQYF.

V usage is TRBV11-2 and J usage is TRBJ2-5, with no clear D. CDR3 length: 13 residues. Trimming pared 3 bases from V and 5 bases from J, leaving 10 bases between. CDR1 and CDR2 from the germline V gene are SGHAT and FQNNGV. The CDR3 loop is CASSFGERETQYF. The CDR3 bases are TGTGCCAGCAGCTTCGGCGAGAGGGAGACCCAGTACTTC.

This chain uses TRBV5-8 with TRBJ1-6, with TRBD1 identical over 8 bases. The junction had 7 bases not matched to a gene; V was cut back by 2 bases and J by 6 bases. Germline values: CDR1 SGHTS, CDR2 YDEGEE. The CDR3 is 16 amino acids. CDR3: CASSFWTGPSNSPLHF. Here the CDR3 DNA reads TGTGCCAGCAGCTTCTGGACAGGGCCTAGTAATTCACCCCTCCACTTT.

The chain uses TRBV7-2 and TRBJ1-1; D gene unclear. This CDR3 comprises 14 residues. The germline V gene encodes CDR1 SGHTA and CDR2 FQGNSA. The V end was cut by 5 bases, the J end by 0 bases, with 10 bases between. In nucleotides, the CDR3 is TGTGCCAGCAGCCAGGTGGTCCTGAACACTGAAGCTTTCTTT. It translates to CASSQVVLNTEAFF.

V is TRBV6-5 and J is TRBJ2-7; possibly TRBD1 for D (6 bases). The CDR3 has 15 residues. Germline V lookup: CDR1 MNHEY, CDR2 SVGAGI. Trimming took off 0 bases at V and 2 bases at J, with 11 bases between the two ends. Here the CDR3 reads CASSYSATGTYEQYF. In DNA form, the CDR3 reads TGTGCCAGCAGTTACTCAGCGACAGGCACCTACGAGCAGTACTTC.

The V and J genes are TRBV6-5 and TRBJ1-1, with 7 bases fitting TRBD1. Trimming took 6 bases from V and 7 from J; bases not matched to a gene: 11. The V gene's germline CDR1 is MNHEY and CDR2 SVGAGI. CDR3 length: 14 amino acids. CDR3 in DNA: TGTGCCAGCAGACCTCCGACAGGGACCAGTGAAGCTTTCTTT. Translated, it gives CASRPPTGTSEAFF.

The chain employs TRBV5-6 and TRBJ2-1; 11 bases are shared with TRBD2. The CDR3 consists of 16 residues. V trimming: 7 bases; J trimming: 0 bases; junction bases outside the gene matches: 6. CDR1 is SGHDT, CDR2 YYEEEE, per germline. This chain's CDR3 is CASGTSGVSSYNEQFF. The CDR3 region has the DNA TGTGCCAGCGGGACTAGCGGTGTGAGCTCCTACAATGAGCAGTTCTTC.

The chain recombines TRBV11-3 with TRBJ1-2; D not resolved. Trimming cost V 1 base and J 4 bases, with 10 bases left between them. Germline V lookup: CDR1 SGHNT, CDR2 YENEEA. The CDR3 is made up of 14 amino acids. CDR3 sequence: CASSLGASFYGYTF. The CDR3 DNA sequence: TGTGCCAGCAGCTTAGGCGCGTCTTTCTATGGCTACACCTTC.

J is TRBJ1-4 and V is TRBV5-4, with a possible D match to TRBD1 (6 bases). This CDR3 region has 18 residues. The V end was cut by 6 bases, the J end by 0 bases, with 21 bases between. Germline-derived CDR1 and CDR2 are SGHNT and YYREEE (reference sequence). CDR3 loop: CASTSMKQGSATNEKLFF. CDR3 coding DNA: TGTGCCAGCACCTCCATGAAACAGGGATCTGCAACTAATGAAAAACTGTTTTTT. Drawing the rest from reference TRBV5-4 and TRBJ1-4, the complete variable domain is ETGVTQSPTHLIKTRGQQVTLRCSSQSGHNTVSWYQQALGQGPQFIFQYYREEENGRGNFPPRFSGLQFPNYSSELNVNALELDDSALYLCASTSMKQGSATNEKLFFGSGTQLSVL.